These T cell receptor beta chains were read from a single sample in a study of CD8+CD57+ T cells in acquired aplastic anemia. TCRdb analysed the reads with MiXCR anew, one entry per CDR3 protein. The data contain fewer than 250,000 distinct CDR3 sequences, less than 70% of them singletons. Sequences were obtained from sorted CD4+, CD8+, or CD8+CD57+ T cells (not recorded which) from PBMCs. These receptor sequences come from a human donor in good health, serving as a control. Both conserved end residues are part of each CDR3. Each record gives: V gene, clone size, D gene, J gene, CDR3 DNA, CDR3 protein. D genes are given only for firm matches. Size values are once, few and many counts, or a class for expanded clones, and some rows have none.

TRBV5-1	many	-	TRBJ2-1	TGCGCCAGCAGCTTGGCGACAGGTAATGAGCAGTTCTTC	CASSLATGNEQFF
TRBV4-3	-	TRBD1	TRBJ1-2	TGCGCCAGCAGCGTGGGACAGGGGAGGAGTAATGGCTACACCTTC	CASSVGQGRSNGYTF
TRBV27	many	-	TRBJ1-2	TGTGCCAGCAGTTTATTAGGGGGTGGTGGCTACACCTTC	CASSLLGGGGYTF
TRBV6-5	few	-	TRBJ1-3	TGTGCCAGCACCCAGGGGCCGGGTTCAACAAACACCATATATTTT	CASTQGPGSTNTIYF
TRBV2	-	TRBD1	TRBJ2-7	TGTGCCAGCTCGGGACAGGGGGCTTCCGAGCAGTACTTC	CASSGQGASEQYF
TRBV2	-	-	TRBJ2-7	-	CAISESWGQGAQSEQHF
TRBV5-1	-	TRBD2	TRBJ2-5	TGCGCCAGCAGCTCCCTAGCGGGGGAAGAGACCCAGTACTTC	CASSSLAGEETQYF
TRBV7-3	-	TRBD1	TRBJ2-4	TGTGCCAGCAGCTCGCCGAATCGCCGACAGGGGAAAAACATTCAGTACTTC	CASSSPNRRQGKNIQYF
TRBV5-8	many	-	TRBJ1-5	TGTGCCAGCAGCTTGGAGGGCCTGGGTAGTCAGCCCCAGCATTTT	CASSLEGLGSQPQHF
TRBV6-5	many	TRBD1	TRBJ1-3	TGTGCCAGCAGTCGACAGGGGGACTCTGGAAACACCATATATTTT	CASSRQGDSGNTIYF
TRBV2	-	-	TRBJ1-6	TGTGTCAGCAGTGAAGGCAGGGGCGTCCGTCTCCTCCACTTT	CVSSEGRGVRLLHF
TRBV29-1	once	-	TRBJ1-1	TGCAGCGTTGCGGGATCCTGGGGCACTGAAGCTTTCTTT	CSVAGSWGTEAFF
TRBV29-1	many	-	TRBJ2-7	TGCAGCGTTGGTGTTAAGGGCTCGAGCTACGAGCAGTACTTC	CSVGVKGSSYEQYF
TRBV6-2/TRBV6-3	-	TRBD1	TRBJ2-2	TGTGCCAGCGGTTACTCGGGACAGGGAAGGAGCGGGGAGCTGTTTTTT	CASGYSGQGRSGELFF
TRBV20-1	many	TRBD2	TRBJ2-3	TGCAGTGCAAGACTAGCGGGGGGGCGCACAGATACGCAGTATTTT	CSARLAGGRTDTQYF
TRBV29-1	once	TRBD1	TRBJ1-5	TGCAGCGCCCGGGACAGGGGGACAGGCGGTAATCAGCCCCAGCATTTT	CSARDRGTGGNQPQHF
TRBV24-1	once	TRBD1	TRBJ1-6	TGTGCCAGCAGTTTTGGAGGGACAGGGGGCTCCTATAATTCACCCCTCCACTTT	CASSFGGTGGSYNSPLHF
TRBV3-1	many	-	TRBJ2-7	TGTGCCAGCAGCCAAGACTGGGGCGAGCAGTACTTC	CASSQDWGEQYF
TRBV6-1	-	TRBD2	TRBJ2-2	TGTGCCAGCAGTTGGGGGGGGACGAACGCCGGGGAGCTGTTCTTT	CASSWGGTNAGELFF
TRBV2	-	TRBD1	TRBJ1-1	TGTGCCAGCAGCGGACAGGGGACCGGGGCTGGAAACACTGAAGCTTTCTTT	CASSGQGTGAGNTEAFF
TRBV24-1	many	-	TRBJ2-2	TGTGCCACCGGGGACCCGGGCCCCTCAGTCAGCACCGGGGAGCTGTTTTTT	CATGDPGPSVSTGELFF
TRBV6-6	-	-	TRBJ2-3	TGTGCCAGCAGTCATGCGGGGATCTCAGATACGCAGTATTTT	CASSHAGISDTQYF
TRBV12-3/TRBV12-4	many	TRBD1	TRBJ2-2	TGTGCCAGCAGTTTCGGACAGGGAGAGCTGTTTTTT	CASSFGQGELFF
TRBV5-1	many	-	TRBJ2-7	TGCGCCAGCAGCTTGACAGGATCCGAGCAGTACTTC	CASSLTGSEQYF
TRBV7-2	-	TRBD2	TRBJ2-5	TGTGCCAGCAGCTTAAAGCGGGGGGGTCCAGAGACCCAGTACTTC	CASSLKRGGPETQYF
TRBV19	medium-sized	TRBD1	TRBJ1-6	TGTGCCAGTAGTACCGACAGGGGGAATTCACCCCTCCACTTT	CASSTDRGNSPLHF
TRBV6-6	once	-	TRBJ1-6	TGTGCCAGCAGTGAAACAGGCGGACGGTCACCCCTCCACTTT	CASSETGGRSPLHF
TRBV29-1	many	TRBD2	TRBJ2-5	TGCAGCGTTGCCCCTAGCGGGGGGGCGGAGACCCAGTACTTC	CSVAPSGGAETQYF